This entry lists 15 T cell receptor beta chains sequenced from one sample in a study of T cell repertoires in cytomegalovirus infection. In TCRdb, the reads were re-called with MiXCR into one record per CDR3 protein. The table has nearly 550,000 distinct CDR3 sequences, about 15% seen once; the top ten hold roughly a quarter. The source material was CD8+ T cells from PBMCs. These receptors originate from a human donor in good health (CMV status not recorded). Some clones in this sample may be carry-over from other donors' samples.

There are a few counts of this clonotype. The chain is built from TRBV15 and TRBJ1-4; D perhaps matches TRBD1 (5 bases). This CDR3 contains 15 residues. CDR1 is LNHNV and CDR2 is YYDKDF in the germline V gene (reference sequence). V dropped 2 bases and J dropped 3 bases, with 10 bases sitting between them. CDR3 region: CATSRNWGANEKLFF. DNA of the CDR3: TGTGCCACCAGCAGAAATTGGGGGGCTAATGAAAAACTGTTTTTT. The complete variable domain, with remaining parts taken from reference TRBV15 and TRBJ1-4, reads DAMVIQNPRYQVTQFGKPVTLSCSQTLNHNVMYWYQQKSSQAPKLLFHYYDKDFNNEADTPDNFQSRRPNTSFCFLDIRSPGLGDTAMYLCATSRNWGANEKLFFGSGTQLSVL.

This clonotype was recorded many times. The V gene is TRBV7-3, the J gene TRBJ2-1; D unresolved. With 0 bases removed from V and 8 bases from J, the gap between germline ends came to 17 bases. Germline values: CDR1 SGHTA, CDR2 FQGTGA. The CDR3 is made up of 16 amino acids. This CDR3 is CASSLTGSAGRDEQFF. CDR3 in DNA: TGTGCCAGCAGCTTAACTGGCTCAGCCGGTCGGGATGAGCAGTTCTTC.

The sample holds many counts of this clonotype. The CDR3 bases are TGTGCCAGCAGCGCTAGCGGGGGGGCCCCTGAGCAGTTCTTC. It yields the protein CASSASGGAPEQFF. The rearrangement links TRBV7-3 to TRBJ2-1; 12 bases match TRBD2. The CDR3 has 14 residues. After removal of 5 bases from V and 9 bases from J, the junction contained 5 bases not matched to a gene. The germline V gene has CDR1 SGHTA and CDR2 FQGTGA.

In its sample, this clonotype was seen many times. The CDR3 region has the DNA TGTGCCAGCAGCGCGTCCGGGACAGCTATGATCTATGGCTACACCTTC. Amino acids: CASSASGTAMIYGYTF. The chain combines TRBV7-9 with TRBJ1-2, with 7 positions matching TRBD1. The CDR3 sequence is 16 residues long. The ends lost 5 bases at V and 4 bases at J; junction bases unmatched: 13. CDR1 and CDR2 from the germline V gene are SEHNR and FQNEAQ (reference sequence).

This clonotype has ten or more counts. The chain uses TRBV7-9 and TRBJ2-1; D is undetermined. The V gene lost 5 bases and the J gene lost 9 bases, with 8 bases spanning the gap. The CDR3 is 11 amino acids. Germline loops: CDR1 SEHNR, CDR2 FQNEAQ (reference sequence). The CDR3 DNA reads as TGTGCCAGCAGCAGTAGCCGTGAGCAGTTCTTC. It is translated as CASSSSREQFF.

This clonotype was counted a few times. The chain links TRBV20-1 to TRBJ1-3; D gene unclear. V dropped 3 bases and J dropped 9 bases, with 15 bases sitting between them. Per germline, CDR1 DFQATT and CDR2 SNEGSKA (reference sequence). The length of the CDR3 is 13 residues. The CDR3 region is CSASPHLEGTIYF. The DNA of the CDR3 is TGCAGTGCTAGCCCTCACTTGGAGGGCACCATATATTTT.

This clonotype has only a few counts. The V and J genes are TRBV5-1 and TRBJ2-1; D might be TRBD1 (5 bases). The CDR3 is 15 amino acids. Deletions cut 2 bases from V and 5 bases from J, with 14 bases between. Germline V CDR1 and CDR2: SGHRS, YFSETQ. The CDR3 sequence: CASSFFPDNDNEQFF. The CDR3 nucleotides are TGCGCCAGCAGCTTCTTCCCGGACAACGACAATGAGCAGTTCTTC.

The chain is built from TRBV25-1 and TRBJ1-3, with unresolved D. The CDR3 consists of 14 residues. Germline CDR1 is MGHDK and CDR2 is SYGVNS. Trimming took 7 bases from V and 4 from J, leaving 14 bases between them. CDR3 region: CASTWGGGGNTIYF. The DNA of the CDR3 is TGTGCCAGCACTTGGGGTGGCGGGGGAAACACCATATATTTT.

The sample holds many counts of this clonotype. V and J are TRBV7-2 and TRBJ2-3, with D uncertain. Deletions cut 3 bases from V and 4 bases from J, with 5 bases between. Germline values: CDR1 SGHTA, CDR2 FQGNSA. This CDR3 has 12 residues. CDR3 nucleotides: TGTGCCAGCAGCTTCTCGTCAGATACGCAGTATTTT. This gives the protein CASSFSSDTQYF. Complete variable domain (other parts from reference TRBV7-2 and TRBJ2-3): GAGVSQSPSNKVTEKGKDVELRCDPISGHTALYWYRQSLGQGLEFLIYFQGNSAPDKSGLPSDRFSAERTGGSVSTLTIQRTQQEDSAVYLCASSFSSDTQYFGPGTRLTVL.

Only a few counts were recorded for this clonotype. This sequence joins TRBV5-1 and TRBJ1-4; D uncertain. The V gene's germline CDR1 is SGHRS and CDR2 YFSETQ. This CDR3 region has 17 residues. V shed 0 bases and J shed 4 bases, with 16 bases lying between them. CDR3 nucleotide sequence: TGCGCCAGCAGCTTGGCCACGGTTCCGACCTATAATGAAAAACTGTTTTTT. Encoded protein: CASSLATVPTYNEKLFF.

DNA for the CDR3: TGTGCCAGCAGCCATAAAGAGCGGGGGACCTACAATGAGCAGTTCTTC. Encoded protein: CASSHKERGTYNEQFF. The chain is built from TRBV14 and TRBJ2-1; 8 nucleotides align to TRBD2. V was pared by 3 bases and J by 2 bases, with 6 bases of the junction left unmatched. The CDR3 has 16 residues. Germline CDR1 reads SGHDN; CDR2 reads FVKESK.

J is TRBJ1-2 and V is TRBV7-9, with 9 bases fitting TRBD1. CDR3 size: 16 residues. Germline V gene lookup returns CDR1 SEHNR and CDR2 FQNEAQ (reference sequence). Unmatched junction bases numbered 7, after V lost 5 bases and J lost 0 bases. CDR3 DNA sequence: TGTGCCAGCAGCCTGGGACAGGGAATTACTAACTATGGCTACACCTTC. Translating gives CASSLGQGITNYGYTF.

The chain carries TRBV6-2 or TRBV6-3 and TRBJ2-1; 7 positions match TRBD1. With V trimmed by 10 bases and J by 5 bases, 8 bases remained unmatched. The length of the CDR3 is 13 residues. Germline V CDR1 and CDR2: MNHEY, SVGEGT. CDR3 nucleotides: TGTGCCACCCCCGACAGGGCACACAATGAGCAGTTCTTC. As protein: CATPDRAHNEQFF.

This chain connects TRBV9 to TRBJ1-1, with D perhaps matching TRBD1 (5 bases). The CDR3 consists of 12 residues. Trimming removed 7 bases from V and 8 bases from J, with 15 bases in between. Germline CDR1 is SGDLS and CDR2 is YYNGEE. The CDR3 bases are TGTGCCAGCCGCGCGGGAGGGGAGGAAGCTTTCTTT. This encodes CASRAGGEEAFF. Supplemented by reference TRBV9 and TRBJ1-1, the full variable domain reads DSGVTQTPKHLITATGQRVTLRCSPRSGDLSVYWYQQSLDQGLQFLIQYYNGEERAKGNILERFSAQQFPDLHSELNLSSLELGDSALYFCASRAGGEEAFFGQGTRLTVV.

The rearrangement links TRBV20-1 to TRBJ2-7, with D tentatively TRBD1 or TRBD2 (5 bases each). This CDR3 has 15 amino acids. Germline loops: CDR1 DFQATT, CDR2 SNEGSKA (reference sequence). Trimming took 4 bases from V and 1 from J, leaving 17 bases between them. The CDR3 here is CSAKGDRTPSYEQYF. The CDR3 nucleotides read TGCAGTGCTAAAGGGGACCGAACTCCTTCCTACGAGCAGTACTTC.